Below, 25 T cell receptor beta chains from the same sample are listed, as sequenced in a study of blood T cell repertoires in COVID-19. Libraries were prepared by immunoSEQ multiplex PCR; TCRdb keeps only in-frame clonotypes and omits some of them. Of some 96,000 clones in the sample, 90% were seen once. The specimen sequenced was peripheral blood. These receptors all stem from a man in his fifties or sixties with acute or convalescent COVID-19.

The rearrangement joins TRBV3-1 (or the pseudogene TRBV3-2) to TRBJ2-5; 9 bases line up with TRBD2. J was trimmed by 4 bases and V by 8 bases; bases with no gene match: 5. This CDR3 is built from 13 residues. Germline V gene sequence: CDR1 LGHDT, CDR2 YNNKEL (reference sequence). The CDR3 is CASWRGGGETQYF. CDR3 nucleotide sequence: TGTGCCAGCTGGCGGGGGGGCGGAGAGACCCAGTACTTC.

The V and J genes are TRBV5-6 and TRBJ2-7; 8 bases align to TRBD1. The CDR3 sequence is 14 residues long. V shed 5 bases and J 0 bases; nucleotides not matched to a gene: 4. Germline loops: CDR1 SGHDT, CDR2 YYEEEE. The CDR3 here is CASRGTGSSYEQYF. CDR3 DNA: TGTGCCAGCAGGGGGACAGGTTCCTCCTACGAGCAGTACTTC.

This clone was found once. V gene TRBV3-1 (or the pseudogene TRBV3-2) combines with J gene TRBJ1-5; TRBD1 might be the D (5 bases). The germline V gene has CDR1 LGHDT and CDR2 YNNKEL (reference sequence). Trimming cost V 4 bases and J 6 bases, with 10 bases left between them. This CDR3 has 13 amino acids. CDR3 bases: TGTGCCAGCAGCCTGGCGGGGGTTCAGCCCCAGCATTTT. Translated: CASSLAGVQPQHF.

This clone was recorded only once. This chain joins TRBV7-2 and TRBJ2-7; TRBD2 matches at 9 bases. The CDR3 extends over 15 amino acids. J was trimmed by 4 bases and V by 1 base; bases with no gene match: 5. The germline V gene has CDR1 SGHTA and CDR2 FQGNSA. The CDR3 DNA sequence: TGTGCCAGCAGCTTAGTCCCTAGCGGGGCTTACGAGCAGTACTTC. Protein product: CASSLVPSGAYEQYF.

The chain uses TRBV6-1 and TRBJ2-3, with 8 bases lining up with TRBD2. Trimming took 2 bases from V and 2 from J; bases not matched to a gene: 9. This CDR3 is 17 amino acids long. Germline CDR1 reads MNHNS; CDR2 reads SASEGT. The CDR3 sequence is CASSEPVAGGLTDTQYF. The DNA of the CDR3 is TGTGCCAGCAGTGAACCGGTGGCGGGGGGTCTCACAGATACGCAGTATTTT.

This chain connects TRBV28 to TRBJ1-6, with D possibly matching TRBD1 (5 bases). CDR1 is MDHEN and CDR2 is SYDVKM in the germline V gene. The CDR3 consists of 15 residues. The V end lost 7 bases, the J end lost 14 bases, and 24 bases lay between the germline ends. The CDR3: CASTPGGRSSLALHF. CDR3 nucleotides: TGTGCCAGCACCCCGGGGGGACGATCTAGTTTGGCCCTCCACTTT.

The CDR3 spells CASSTTMDTGELFF. CDR3 in DNA: TGTGCCAGCTCAACTACCATGGACACCGGGGAGCTGTTTTTT. This sequence joins TRBV18 and TRBJ2-2; D is unresolved. CDR1 and CDR2 from the germline V gene are KGHSH and LQKENI. V gave up 5 bases and J gave up 3 bases, with 10 bases separating them. CDR3 length: 14 amino acids.

V gene TRBV10-1 combines with J gene TRBJ1-1; 9 bases line up with TRBD1. This CDR3 region has 13 residues. Germline CDR1 is WNHNN and CDR2 is SYGVQD (reference sequence). CDR3 coding DNA: TGCCCCCGCAGTCGACAGGGGGGCGTTGTTGCTTTCTTT. Encoded protein: CPRSRQGGVVAFF.

This clone showed up just once. V usage is TRBV6-1 and J usage is TRBJ1-1; 12 bases are shared with TRBD1. Per the germline V gene, CDR1 is MNHNS and CDR2 is SASEGT. There are 16 residues in the CDR3. After removal of 4 bases from V and 5 bases from J, the junction contained 8 bases not matched to a gene. CDR3 in amino acids: CASSAMGQGARTEAFF. CDR3 nucleotides: TGTGCCAGCAGTGCCATGGGACAGGGGGCTAGGACTGAAGCTTTCTTT.

The chain couples TRBV10-3 to TRBJ2-3; 8 bases are shared with TRBD1. CDR1 ENHRY and CDR2 SYGVKD come from the germline V gene. V lost 2 bases and J lost 3; bases outside the gene matches: 10. CDR3 length: 17 amino acids. CDR3 nucleotides: TGTGCCATCAGTGAGGGGGCGTTGACAGGGGTGACAGATACGCAGTATTTT. This translates into CAISEGALTGVTDTQYF.

The chain combines TRBV6-5 with TRBJ1-2; 7 bases are shared with TRBD1. V shed 2 bases and J 7 bases; nucleotides not matched to a gene: 13. Germline V gene data show CDR1 as MNHEY and CDR2 as SVGAGI. The CDR3 consists of 16 residues. In DNA form, the CDR3 reads TGTGCCAGCAGTTACAGTACAGGGGCCACCGGTTCTGGCTACACCTTC. Residues: CASSYSTGATGSGYTF.

The chain couples TRBV27 to TRBJ2-2; no clear D. This CDR3 has 13 residues. Germline V CDR1 and CDR2: MNHEY, SMNVEV (reference sequence). Trimming stripped 6 bases from V and 5 bases from J, with 10 bases between. CDR3 in amino acids: CASRLYRTGELFF. In nucleotides, the CDR3 is TGTGCCAGCAGACTATATCGAACCGGGGAGCTGTTTTTT.

This clone was picked up one time. This rearrangement joins TRBV30 to TRBJ1-6, with 7 nucleotides matching TRBD1. Germline values: CDR1 GTSNPN, CDR2 SVGIG (reference sequence). The CDR3 has 15 residues. After removal of 0 bases from V and 11 bases from J, the junction contained 10 bases not matched to a gene. CDR3 sequence: CAWSVGSGQSAPLHF. The CDR3 DNA reads TGTGCCTGGAGTGTAGGTTCGGGACAGTCTGCACCCCTCCACTTT.

The V gene is TRBV19, the J gene TRBJ1-2, with D possibly TRBD1 on 6 matching bases. This CDR3 region has 13 residues. V lost 1 base and J lost 5, with 8 bases in between. The germline CDR1 and CDR2 sequences are LNHDA and SQIVND (reference sequence). Here the CDR3 reads CASSIAGVYGYTF. CDR3 bases: TGTGCCAGTAGTATAGCAGGGGTTTATGGCTACACCTTC.

The chain combines TRBV2 with TRBJ1-1, with D perhaps matching TRBD1 (5 bases). CDR1 and CDR2 (germline): SNHLY, FYNNEI. The CDR3 is made up of 14 amino acids. V lost 7 bases and J 3 bases, leaving 15 bases between the germline ends. The chain's CDR3 is CASITGGDDTEAFF. The DNA for the CDR3 is TGTGCCAGCATCACGGGGGGGGATGACACTGAAGCTTTCTTT.

V usage is TRBV7-9 and J usage is TRBJ1-3; a possible D gene is TRBD1 (6 bases). The CDR3 covers 15 residues. V dropped 5 bases and J dropped 2 bases, with 13 bases sitting between them. Germline V lookup: CDR1 SEHNR, CDR2 FQNEAQ (reference sequence). CDR3 sequence: CASSPTGGPGNTIYF. CDR3 coding DNA: TGTGCCAGCAGCCCGACGGGGGGGCCTGGAAACACCATATATTTT.

The V call is TRBV5-1, the J call TRBJ2-3, with D uncertain. This CDR3 contains 14 residues. Germline lookup yields CDR1 SGHRS and CDR2 YFSETQ. V lost 1 base, J lost 2 bases, and 8 bases lay in between. The CDR3 DNA reads as TGCGCCAGCAGCTTGAAAGCTCCCACAGATACGCAGTATTTT. Its protein is CASSLKAPTDTQYF.

The chain uses TRBV2 and TRBJ1-3; D gene uncertain. The CDR3 loop spans 15 amino acids. Germline assignment: CDR1 SNHLY and CDR2 FYNNEI. Trimming shortened V by 6 bases and J by 0 bases, and 12 bases separated the two germline ends. CDR3: CASSVGADSGNTIYF. As DNA, the CDR3 is TGTGCCAGCAGCGTGGGCGCCGACTCTGGAAACACCATATATTTT.

V and J are TRBV3-1 (or the pseudogene TRBV3-2) and TRBJ1-2; 10 bases are a match to TRBD1. Germline lookup yields CDR1 LGHDT and CDR2 YNNKEL (reference sequence). This CDR3 comprises 16 residues. V was clipped by 6 bases and J by 8 bases; unmatched bases: 15. CDR3 bases: TGTGCCAGCAGTCTATACCGCCAGGGACAGGGGTCGGGCTACACCTTC. Translating gives CASSLYRQGQGSGYTF.

The chain uses TRBV18 and TRBJ2-1; 7 bases align to TRBD2. The CDR3 contains 15 residues. V lost 5 bases to trimming and J lost 7 bases; unmatched junction nucleotides: 11. The germline CDR1 and CDR2 sequences are KGHSH and LQKENI. CDR3 sequence reads: CASSNRGLTGNEQFF. DNA of the CDR3: TGTGCCAGCTCAAATCGGGGACTAACAGGTAATGAGCAGTTCTTC.

The chain combines TRBV6-5 with TRBJ1-2; the match to TRBD1 covers 8 bases. Per the germline V gene, CDR1 is MNHEY and CDR2 is SVGAGI. With V trimmed by 5 bases and J by 2 bases, 4 bases remained unmatched. The CDR3 has 14 residues. For the CDR3, the DNA is TGTGCCAGCAGTCCAGGGGGCCAGAACTATGGCTACACCTTC. This translates into CASSPGGQNYGYTF.

On this clone itself: Other DNA variants within this sample encode the same CDR3. The chain has TRBV18 and TRBJ1-1; no reliable D call. The CDR3 contains 14 residues. Trimming cost V 2 bases and J 3 bases, with 10 bases left between them. The V gene's germline CDR1 is KGHSH and CDR2 LQKENI. This chain's CDR3 is CASSPDRGYTEAFF. As DNA, the CDR3 is TGTGCCAGCTCACCAGATCGCGGGTACACTGAAGCTTTCTTT.

The gene calls are TRBV7-2 and TRBJ2-1; perhaps TRBD1 as D (6 bases). The CDR3 length is 16 residues. Germline V gene sequence: CDR1 SGHTA, CDR2 FQGNSA. The ends were cut back, 7 bases at V and 0 bases at J, with 16 bases in the middle. Here the CDR3 reads CASNSRQASSYNEQFF. As DNA, the CDR3 is TGTGCCAGCAACTCTAGACAGGCGAGCTCCTACAATGAGCAGTTCTTC.

The chain is built from TRBV2 and TRBJ2-5; 9 bases match TRBD2. Unmatched junction bases numbered 5, after V lost 8 bases and J lost 1 base. The V gene's germline CDR1 is SNHLY and CDR2 FYNNEI. The CDR3 length is 14 residues. The CDR3 sequence: CASGSGGVQETQYF. The CDR3 DNA reads TGTGCCAGCGGTAGCGGGGGTGTCCAAGAGACCCAGTACTTC.

This chain joins TRBV2 and TRBJ2-1; 10 nucleotides match TRBD2. The V and J ends lost 5 bases and 7 bases, in that order; junction bases with no gene match: 8. Looked up from germline, CDR1 is SNHLY and CDR2 is FYNNEI. The length of the CDR3 is 15 residues. The chain's CDR3 is CASSQERGGMNEQFF. CDR3 nucleotides: TGTGCCAGCAGTCAGGAGCGGGGGGGCATGAATGAGCAGTTCTTC.